This TCR beta chain was retrieved from a study of blood T cells in healthy people across ages. Study in general: Capture via template switching afforded approximately one barcoded beta molecule per two T cells.

The donors, all healthy, were Caucasians living in Russia, aged roughly 6 to 100. Isolated per sample were at least 6 million PBMCs. V lost 0 bases and J 2 bases, leaving 9 bases between the germline ends. The CDR3 is 15 residues long. Per the germline V gene, CDR1 is LGHNA and CDR2 is YSLEER. Primers used in a second PCR of roughly 6 to 11 cycles were a sample-barcoded 5' primer and a J-beta primer mix. From the 5' RACE reads, TCRdb called clonotypes with MiXCR, one entry per CDR3 protein. The sample has roughly 2 million distinct CDR3 sequences, roughly 52% seen once; the top ten hold 2% to 2.5%. This clonotype was picked up a small number of times. Its specificity is unknown. General study findings and limits: Long-lived donors exceeded aged donors in naive CD4+ cells and diversity.

The rearrangement joins TRBV4-3 to TRBJ2-3; D call uncertain. Input material: blood. This TCR was recovered from a woman aged 40 to 49 in good health. CDR3 DNA sequence: TGCGCCAGCAGCCAAGATGTCCGTTCCACAGATACGCAGTATTTT. It codes for CASSQDVRSTDTQYF.